This T cell receptor beta chain was profiled in a study of blood T cell repertoires in COVID-19. This clone turned up a few times. Study processing details: Nucleated cell number was recorded as an estimate derived from reference gene primer amplification. Sequenced by immunoSEQ multiplex PCR; TCRdb stores in-frame clones only, minus some. The D gene and trimming were derived from the DNA, and the V and J assignments and clone size from that table. The top ten hold 2.8% of the sample, which has about 160,000 clones, around 74% seen once. CDR3 length equals 15 residues. Deletions cut 5 bases from V and 2 bases from J, with 14 bases between. The germline V gene encodes CDR1 SGHTA and CDR2 FQGNSA.

This chain joins TRBV7-2 and TRBJ2-3; D unclear. This TCR was sampled from a man between 70 and 80 years old with acute or convalescent COVID-19. The sample consisted of peripheral blood. In DNA form, the CDR3 reads TGTGCCAGCAGCCGCCACGTAGGAGACACAGATACGCAGTATTTT. This encodes CASSRHVGDTDTQYF.